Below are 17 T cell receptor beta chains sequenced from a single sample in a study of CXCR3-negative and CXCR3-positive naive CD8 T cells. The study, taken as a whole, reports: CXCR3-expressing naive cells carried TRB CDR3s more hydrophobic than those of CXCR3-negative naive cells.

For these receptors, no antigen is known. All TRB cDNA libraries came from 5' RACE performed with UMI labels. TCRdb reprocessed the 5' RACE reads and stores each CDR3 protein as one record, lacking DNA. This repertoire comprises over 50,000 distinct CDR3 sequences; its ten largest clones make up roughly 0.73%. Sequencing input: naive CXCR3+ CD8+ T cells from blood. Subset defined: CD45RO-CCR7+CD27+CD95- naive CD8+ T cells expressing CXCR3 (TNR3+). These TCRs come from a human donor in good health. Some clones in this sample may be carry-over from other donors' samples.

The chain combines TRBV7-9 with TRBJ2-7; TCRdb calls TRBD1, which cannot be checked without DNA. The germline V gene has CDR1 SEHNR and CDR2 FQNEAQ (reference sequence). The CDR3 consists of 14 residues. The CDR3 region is CASSPLFRVYEQYF.

CDR3 residues: CSARDPAFLGTRYNEQFF. The rearrangement links TRBV20-1 to TRBJ2-1; without DNA, the TCRdb call of TRBD1 cannot be checked. There are 18 residues in the CDR3. Germline-derived CDR1 and CDR2 are DFQATT and SNEGSKA (reference sequence).

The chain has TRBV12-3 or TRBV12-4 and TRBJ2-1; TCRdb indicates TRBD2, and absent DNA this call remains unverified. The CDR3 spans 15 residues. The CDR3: CASSFGAGVYNEQFF.

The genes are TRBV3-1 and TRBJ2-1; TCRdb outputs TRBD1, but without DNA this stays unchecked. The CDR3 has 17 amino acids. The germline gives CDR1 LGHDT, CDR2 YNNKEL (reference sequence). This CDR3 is CASSQVVAAASYNEQFF.

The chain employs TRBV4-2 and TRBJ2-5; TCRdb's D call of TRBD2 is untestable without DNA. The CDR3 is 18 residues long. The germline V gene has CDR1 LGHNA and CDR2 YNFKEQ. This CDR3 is CASSQVGLGLSGQETQYF.

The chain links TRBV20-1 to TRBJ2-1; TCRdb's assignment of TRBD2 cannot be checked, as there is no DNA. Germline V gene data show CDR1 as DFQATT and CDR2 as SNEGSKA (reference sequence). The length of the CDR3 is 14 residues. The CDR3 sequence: CSLVSGGALNEQFF.

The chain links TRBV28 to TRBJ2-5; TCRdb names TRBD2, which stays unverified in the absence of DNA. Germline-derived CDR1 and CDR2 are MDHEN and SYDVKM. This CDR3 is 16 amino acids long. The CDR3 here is CASSLWKGLAQETQYF.

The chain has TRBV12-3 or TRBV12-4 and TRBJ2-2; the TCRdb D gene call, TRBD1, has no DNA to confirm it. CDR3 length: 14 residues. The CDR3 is CATPHRKITGELFF.

CDR3 region: CASSSPPRAEQFF. The V gene is TRBV7-3, the J gene TRBJ2-1; TCRdb selects TRBD2, and the lack of DNA leaves this call unchecked. Germline V gene data show CDR1 as SGHTA and CDR2 as FQGTGA. The CDR3 has 13 residues. The full variable domain, in which reference TRBV7-3 and TRBJ2-1 provide the parts outside the CDR3, is GAGVSQTPSNKVTEKGKYVELRCDPISGHTALYWYRQSLGQGPEFLIYFQGTGAADDSGLPNDRFFAVRPEGSVSTLKIQRTERGDSAVYLCASSSPPRAEQFFGPGTRLTVL.

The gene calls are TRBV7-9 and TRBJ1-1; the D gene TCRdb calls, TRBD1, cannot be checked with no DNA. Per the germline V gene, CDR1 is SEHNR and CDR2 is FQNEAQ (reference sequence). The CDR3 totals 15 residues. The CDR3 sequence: CASSLSWGADFEAFF.

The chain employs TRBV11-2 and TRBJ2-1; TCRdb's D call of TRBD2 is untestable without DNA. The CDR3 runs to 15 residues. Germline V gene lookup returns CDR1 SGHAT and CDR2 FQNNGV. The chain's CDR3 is CASTFGTSGYNEQFF.

CDR3 sequence reads: CAISESEENSALHF. The chain has TRBV10-3 and TRBJ1-6. This CDR3 spans 14 amino acids. Germline values: CDR1 ENHRY, CDR2 SYGVKD.

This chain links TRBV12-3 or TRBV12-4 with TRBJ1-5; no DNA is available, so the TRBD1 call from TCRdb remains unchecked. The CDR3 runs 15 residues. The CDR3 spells CASSLVGGLVQPQHF.

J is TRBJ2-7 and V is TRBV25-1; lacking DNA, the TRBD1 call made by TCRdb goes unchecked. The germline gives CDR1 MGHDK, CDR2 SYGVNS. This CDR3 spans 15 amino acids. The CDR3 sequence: CASSGYSGGLVEQYF.

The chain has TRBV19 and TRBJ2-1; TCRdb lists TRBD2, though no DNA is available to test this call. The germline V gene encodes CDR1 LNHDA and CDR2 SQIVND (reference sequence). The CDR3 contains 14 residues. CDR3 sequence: CASADMEGHNEQFF.

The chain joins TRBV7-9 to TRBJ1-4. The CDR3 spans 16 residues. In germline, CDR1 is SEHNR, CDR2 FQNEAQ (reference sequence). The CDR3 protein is CASSPHRGATNEKLFF.

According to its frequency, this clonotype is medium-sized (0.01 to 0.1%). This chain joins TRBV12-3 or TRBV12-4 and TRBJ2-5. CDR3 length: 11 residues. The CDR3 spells CASSLEETQYF.